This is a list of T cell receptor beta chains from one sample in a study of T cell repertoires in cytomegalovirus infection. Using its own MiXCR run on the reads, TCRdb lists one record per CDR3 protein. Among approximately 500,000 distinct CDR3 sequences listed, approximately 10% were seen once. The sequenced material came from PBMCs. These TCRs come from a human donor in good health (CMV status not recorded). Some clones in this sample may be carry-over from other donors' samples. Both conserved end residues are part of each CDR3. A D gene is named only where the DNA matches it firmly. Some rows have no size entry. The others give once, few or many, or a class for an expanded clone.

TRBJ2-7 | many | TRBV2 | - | CASRTGTQGVYEQYF | TGTGCCAGCAGAACCGGGACTCAAGGTGTCTACGAGCAGTACTTC
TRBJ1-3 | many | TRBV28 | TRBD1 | CASSPADRATGNTIYF | TGTGCCAGCAGTCCCGCCGACAGGGCTACGGGAAACACCATATATTTT
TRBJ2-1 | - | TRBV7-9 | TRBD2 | CASSLGLAGDREQFF | TGTGCCAGCAGCTTGGGACTAGCGGGAGACCGTGAGCAGTTCTTC
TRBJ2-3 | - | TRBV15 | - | CATSVTRLSTDTQYF | TGTGCCACCAGCGTTACCAGGTTAAGCACAGATACGCAGTATTTT
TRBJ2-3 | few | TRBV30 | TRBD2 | CAWIASGRLTDTQYF | TGTGCCTGGATCGCTAGCGGGAGATTAACAGATACGCAGTATTTT
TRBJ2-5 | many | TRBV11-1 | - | CASSPATRAAETQYF | TGTGCCAGCAGCCCGGCGACCCGGGCAGCTGAGACCCAGTACTTC
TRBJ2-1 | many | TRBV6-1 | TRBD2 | CASTANGGWTADEQFF | TGTGCCAGCACCGCGAACGGGGGGTGGACCGCGGATGAGCAGTTCTTC
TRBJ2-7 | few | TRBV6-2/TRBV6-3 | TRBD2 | CASQTSGGPYEQYF | TGTGCCAGCCAGACTAGCGGGGGGCCGTACGAGCAGTACTTC
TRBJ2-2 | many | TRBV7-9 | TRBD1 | CASDLTGTGNAGELFF | TGTGCCAGCGACTTAACCGGGACAGGGAATGCCGGGGAGCTGTTTTTT
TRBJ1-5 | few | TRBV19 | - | CASSMGLYSNQPQHF | TGTGCCAGTAGTATGGGCCTTTATAGCAATCAGCCCCAGCATTTT
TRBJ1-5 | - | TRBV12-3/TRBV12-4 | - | CASTPGGGAPQHF | TGTGCCAGCACCCCTGGGGGGGGTGCGCCCCAGCATTTT
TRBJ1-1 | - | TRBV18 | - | CASSPTGHTEAFF | TGTGCCAGCTCACCTACAGGGCACACTGAAGCTTTCTTT
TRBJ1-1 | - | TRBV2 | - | CASKKDTHLNTEAFF | TGTGCCAGCAAGAAGGACACTCACCTGAACACTGAAGCTTTCTTT
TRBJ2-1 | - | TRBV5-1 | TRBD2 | CASRPMSSSGVFYNEQFF | TGCGCCAGCAGACCCATGAGTAGTAGCGGGGTTTTCTACAATGAGCAGTTCTTC